This T cell receptor beta chain was retrieved from a study of blood T cell repertoires in COVID-19. Study-level background: Acute and convalescent COVID-19 samples came from the United States, Italy and Spain. PBMCs, B-cell-depleted T cells, or T cells provided the cDNA or gDNA that made up the material.

What the recovered Cohort 3 donors had was two negative PCRs, clearance, or symptom resolution. Germline V lookup: CDR1 GTSNPN, CDR2 SVGIG (reference sequence). Trimming cost V 0 bases and J 4 bases, with 9 bases left between them. This CDR3 is 13 amino acids long. Original methodology: Counts of nucleated cells, estimated from reference gene primer amplification, were obtained. Measured with immunoSEQ multiplex PCR; TCRdb has only the in-frame clones, and not every one. V and J calls and clone size follow that table, whereas D and trimming were derived from the DNA. The sample records a few hundred thousand clones, around 89% being singletons.

The sequencing sample was made of PBMCs or T cells enriched from blood (not recorded which). J is TRBJ1-1 and V is TRBV30; D gene ambiguous. The sequence was collected from a woman in her late teens or twenties who had recovered from COVID-19. The CDR3 sequence is CAWSVIRGTEAFF. CDR3 DNA: TGTGCCTGGAGTGTGATCCGGGGCACTGAAGCTTTCTTT.